This T cell receptor beta chain stems from a study of molecular identifiers for immune sequencing clone quantification. TCRdb analysed the PCR reads with MiXCR anew, one entry per CDR3 protein. The sample lists more than 450,000 distinct CDR3 sequences, over 20% occurring once. Findings and limits, study-wide: The sizes of highly expanded clones could be underestimated when identical TCR molecules share a barcode.

In regard to this clonotype: As yet, its antigen is unknown. A much larger clone differs from this one at a single base, so this may be a read error.

Sequenced sample: naive CD8+ T cells from blood, with Jurkat cell RNA spiked in. Sample subset: FACS-sorted CD8+CD4-CCR7+CD45RA+ naive T cells. This clonotype originated in a human donor in good health. Some libraries in this study had Jurkat cell RNA spiked in.

The CDR3 reads CASSTGATGAFF. Here the CDR3 DNA reads TGTGCCAGCAGTACCGGGGCCACTGGAGCTTTCTTT. The rearrangement links TRBV7-6 to TRBJ1-1; a weak D match, TRBD1 (5 bases). This CDR3 region has 12 residues. Germline CDR1 reads SGHVS; CDR2 reads FNYEAQ.